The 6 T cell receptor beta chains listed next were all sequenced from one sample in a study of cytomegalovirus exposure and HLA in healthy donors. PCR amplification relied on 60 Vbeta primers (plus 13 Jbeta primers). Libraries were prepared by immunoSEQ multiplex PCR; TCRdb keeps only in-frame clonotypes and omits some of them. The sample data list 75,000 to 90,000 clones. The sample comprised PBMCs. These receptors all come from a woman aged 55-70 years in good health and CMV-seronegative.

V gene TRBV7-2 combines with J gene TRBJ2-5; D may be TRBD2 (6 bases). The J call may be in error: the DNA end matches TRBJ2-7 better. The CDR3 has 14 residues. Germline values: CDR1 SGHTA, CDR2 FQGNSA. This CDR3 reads CASSLDEGLYEQYF. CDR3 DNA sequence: TGTGCCAGCAGCTTAGATGAGGGACTCTACGAGCAGTACTTC.

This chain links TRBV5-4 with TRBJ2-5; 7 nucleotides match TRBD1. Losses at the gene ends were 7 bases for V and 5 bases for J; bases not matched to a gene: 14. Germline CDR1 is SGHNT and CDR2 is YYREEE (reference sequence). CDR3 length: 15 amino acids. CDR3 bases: TGTGCCAGCGGCAAAAGGGACAGTCAAGGCGAGACCCAGTACTTC. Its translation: CASGKRDSQGETQYF.

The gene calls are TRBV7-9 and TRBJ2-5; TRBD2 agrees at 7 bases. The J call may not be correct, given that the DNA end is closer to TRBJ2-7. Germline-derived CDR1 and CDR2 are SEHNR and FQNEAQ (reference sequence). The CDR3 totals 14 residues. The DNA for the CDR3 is TGTGCCAGCAGCCAAGAAGGGACTAACTACGAGCAGTACTTC. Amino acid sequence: CASSQEGTNYEQYF.

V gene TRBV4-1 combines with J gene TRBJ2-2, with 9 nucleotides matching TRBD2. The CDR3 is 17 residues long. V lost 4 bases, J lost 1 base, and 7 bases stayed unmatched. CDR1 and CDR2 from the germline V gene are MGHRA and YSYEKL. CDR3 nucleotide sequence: TGCGCCAGCAGCCCTAGGACGACTAGCGGGAACACCGGGGAGCTGTTTTTT. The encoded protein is CASSPRTTSGNTGELFF.

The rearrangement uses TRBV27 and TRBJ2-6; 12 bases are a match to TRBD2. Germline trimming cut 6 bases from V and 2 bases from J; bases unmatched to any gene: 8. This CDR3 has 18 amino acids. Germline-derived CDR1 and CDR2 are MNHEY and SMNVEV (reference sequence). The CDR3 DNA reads TGTGCCAGCAGCCTCATGACTAGCGGGAGTACTGGGGCCAACGTCCTGACTTTC. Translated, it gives CASSLMTSGSTGANVLTF. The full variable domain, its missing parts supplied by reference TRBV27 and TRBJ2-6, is EAQVTQNPRYLITVTGKKLTVTCSQNMNHEYMSWYRQDPGLGLRQIYYSMNVEVTDKGDVPEGYKVSRKEKRNFPLILESPSPNQTSLYFCASSLMTSGSTGANVLTFGAGSRLTVL.

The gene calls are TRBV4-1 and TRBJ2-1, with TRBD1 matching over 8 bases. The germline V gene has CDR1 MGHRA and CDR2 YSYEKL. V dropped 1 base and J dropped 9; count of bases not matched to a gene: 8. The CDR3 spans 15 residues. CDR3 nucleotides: TGCGCCAGCAGCCAAGCGGACAGGGAACACGGTGAGCAGTTCTTC. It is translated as CASSQADREHGEQFF.